The 25 T cell receptor beta chains reported below all come from one sample, sequenced in a study of CXCR3-negative and CXCR3-positive naive CD8 T cells. Their antigen targets remain unknown. Via 5' RACE with UMI labels, TRB cDNA libraries were prepared. TCRdb re-analyzed the 5' RACE reads; it lists each CDR3 protein once, without DNA. The sample includes fewer than 65,000 distinct CDR3 sequences. Notes on the study in general: Hydrophobicity of TRB CDR3s was greater in CXCR3-positive naive cells than in CXCR3-negative naive cells.

Sequencing was performed on naive CXCR3+ CD8+ T cells from blood. Described subset: CD45RO-CCR7+CD27+CD95- naive CD8+ T cells expressing CXCR3 (TNR3+). These receptors originate from a human donor in good health. Some clones in this sample may be carry-over from other donors' samples.

This rearrangement joins TRBV20-1 to TRBJ2-1; without DNA, the TCRdb call of TRBD2 cannot be checked. Per germline, CDR1 DFQATT and CDR2 SNEGSKA (reference sequence). This CDR3 spans 15 amino acids. The CDR3 sequence is CSATPESATYNEQFF.

This rearrangement joins TRBV5-1 to TRBJ2-7. CDR3 size: 14 residues. From germline, CDR1 is SGHRS and CDR2 YFSETQ. CDR3 protein: CASSLGDRSYEQYF.

CDR3: CASIDAGGNEQFF. The V call is TRBV28, the J call TRBJ2-1; the TCRdb D gene call, TRBD2, has no DNA to confirm it. Germline assignment: CDR1 MDHEN and CDR2 SYDVKM. This CDR3 has 13 residues.

This chain links TRBV5-5 with TRBJ2-5. The CDR3 is 13 amino acids. Germline values: CDR1 SGHKS, CDR2 YYEKEE (reference sequence). The CDR3 sequence: CASIPPAGETQYF.

V and J are TRBV11-2 and TRBJ2-7; as DNA is missing, the TRBD1 call by TCRdb cannot be tested. CDR3 length equals 14 residues. Germline lookup yields CDR1 SGHAT and CDR2 FQNNGV. CDR3 protein: CATRPGKGAYEQYF. The full variable domain, completed using reference TRBV11-2 and TRBJ2-7, is EAGVAQSPRYKIIEKRQSVAFWCNPISGHATLYWYQQILGQGPKLLIQFQNNGVVDDSQLPKDRFSAERLKGVDSTLKIQPAKLEDSAVYLCATRPGKGAYEQYFGPGTRLTVT.

V is TRBV23-1 and J is TRBJ2-7; TCRdb outputs TRBD1, but without DNA this stays unchecked. TRBV23-1 is classed as an ORF, of uncertain function. The CDR3 is 12 residues long. The CDR3 loop is CAIPQGIYEQYF.

The gene calls are TRBV9 and TRBJ2-7; the TCRdb D gene call, TRBD1, has no DNA to confirm it. The CDR3 sequence is 16 residues long. Germline-derived CDR1 and CDR2 are SGDLS and YYNGEE. CDR3: CASSEGQVPSSYEQYF.

This chain joins TRBV4-3 and TRBJ2-2; TCRdb designates TRBD2, a call that cannot be tested without DNA. Germline V gene sequence: CDR1 LGHNA, CDR2 YSLEER. The CDR3 is made up of 18 amino acids. CDR3 region: CASSQDPPGLANTGELFF.

The genes are TRBV6-4 and TRBJ2-7; the D call of TRBD2 rests on TCRdb alone, since no DNA is present to check it. The CDR3 runs 15 residues. Germline V CDR1 and CDR2: MRHNA, SNTAGT. The CDR3 spells CASSDGLAGVYEQYF.

The chain joins TRBV20-1 to TRBJ2-7. Germline V gene lookup returns CDR1 DFQATT and CDR2 SNEGSKA (reference sequence). The CDR3 covers 12 residues. The CDR3 is CSARDIAYEQYF.

The CDR3 protein is CAYDLSSGNTIYF. This chain connects TRBV7-9 to TRBJ1-3. The CDR3 is 13 amino acids. From germline, CDR1 is SEHNR and CDR2 FQNEAQ (reference sequence). The full variable domain, rest sourced from reference TRBV7-9 and TRBJ1-3, is DTGVSQNPRHKITKRGQNVTFRCDPISEHNRLYWYRQTLGQGPEFLTYFQNEAQLEKSRLLSDRFSAERPKGSFSTLEIQRTEQGDSAMYLCAYDLSSGNTIYFGEGSWLTVV.

The J gene is TRBJ1-3, the V gene TRBV29-1; TCRdb picks TRBD1, but there is no DNA to check that call. The CDR3 length is 16 residues. The germline V gene encodes CDR1 SQVTM and CDR2 ANQGSEA. The CDR3 region is CSVEGPRGTAGNTIYF.

The genes are TRBV6-6 and TRBJ2-5; without DNA, the TCRdb call of TRBD2 cannot be checked. The CDR3 consists of 14 residues. CDR1 MNHNY and CDR2 SVGAGI come from the germline V gene (reference sequence). CDR3 loop: CASKLAGDAETQYF.

The chain couples TRBV7-9 to TRBJ1-1; the D call from TCRdb, TRBD1, cannot be confirmed without DNA. This CDR3 has 15 amino acids. Germline values: CDR1 SEHNR, CDR2 FQNEAQ (reference sequence). The CDR3 sequence: CASSLRQIVNTEAFF.

V is TRBV29-1 and J is TRBJ1-2. Germline V lookup: CDR1 SQVTM, CDR2 ANQGSEA. This CDR3 comprises 13 residues. The CDR3 region is CSVGEGDFYGYTF.

The V call is TRBV7-9, the J call TRBJ1-6; TCRdb picks TRBD1, but there is no DNA to check that call. The CDR3 has 15 residues. Germline assignment: CDR1 SEHNR and CDR2 FQNEAQ (reference sequence). CDR3 in amino acids: CASTPSGDSNSPLHF. Using reference TRBV7-9 and TRBJ1-6 for the parts outside the CDR3, the full variable domain is DTGVSQNPRHKITKRGQNVTFRCDPISEHNRLYWYRQTLGQGPEFLTYFQNEAQLEKSRLLSDRFSAERPKGSFSTLEIQRTEQGDSAMYLCASTPSGDSNSPLHFGNGTRLTVT.

The J gene is TRBJ2-1, the V gene TRBV9; the TCRdb call, TRBD1, lacks DNA for checking. Germline CDR1 SGDLS, CDR2 YYNGEE. CDR3 size: 14 residues. The CDR3 protein is CASSVVTGDNEQFF.

The rearrangement joins TRBV12-3 or TRBV12-4 to TRBJ2-7. This CDR3 has 14 residues. This chain's CDR3 is CASSFSGGPYEQYF.

The chain recombines TRBV29-1 with TRBJ2-1; no DNA is available, so the TRBD1 call from TCRdb remains unchecked. Looked up from germline, CDR1 is SQVTM and CDR2 is ANQGSEA. CDR3 size: 14 residues. The CDR3 spells CSVDWDRSYNEQFF.

The V and J genes are TRBV7-9 and TRBJ1-4; TCRdb calls TRBD1, which cannot be checked without DNA. Germline CDR1 SEHNR, CDR2 FQNEAQ (reference sequence). The CDR3 is 15 amino acids. CDR3 loop: CASSFSGGSDEKLFF.

The chain uses TRBV20-1 and TRBJ2-7; the D call from TCRdb, TRBD1, cannot be confirmed without DNA. CDR1 and CDR2 from the germline V gene are DFQATT and SNEGSKA (reference sequence). The CDR3 length is 14 residues. The CDR3: CSATGTASSYEQYF.

The CDR3 sequence: CASSTPGPEELFF. This chain links TRBV5-1 with TRBJ2-2; TCRdb proposes TRBD1, but this gene call is untestable without DNA. This CDR3 region has 13 residues. CDR1 is SGHRS and CDR2 is YFSETQ in the germline V gene.

The chain is built from TRBV7-3 and TRBJ2-1; TCRdb's D call of TRBD2 is untestable without DNA. The CDR3 contains 16 residues. The germline V gene encodes CDR1 SGHTA and CDR2 FQGTGA. The CDR3 sequence: CASSPSLMTSYNEQFF.

This chain's CDR3 is CASRLSGRTYYEQYF. This chain links TRBV6-1 with TRBJ2-7; TCRdb designates TRBD2, a call that cannot be tested without DNA. CDR1 and CDR2 from the germline V gene are MNHNS and SASEGT. The CDR3 totals 15 residues.

V gene TRBV29-1 combines with J gene TRBJ1-1; the D call from TCRdb, TRBD1, cannot be confirmed without DNA. The CDR3 consists of 12 residues. Germline V gives CDR1 SQVTM, CDR2 ANQGSEA. This CDR3 is CSVGQYNTEAFF.